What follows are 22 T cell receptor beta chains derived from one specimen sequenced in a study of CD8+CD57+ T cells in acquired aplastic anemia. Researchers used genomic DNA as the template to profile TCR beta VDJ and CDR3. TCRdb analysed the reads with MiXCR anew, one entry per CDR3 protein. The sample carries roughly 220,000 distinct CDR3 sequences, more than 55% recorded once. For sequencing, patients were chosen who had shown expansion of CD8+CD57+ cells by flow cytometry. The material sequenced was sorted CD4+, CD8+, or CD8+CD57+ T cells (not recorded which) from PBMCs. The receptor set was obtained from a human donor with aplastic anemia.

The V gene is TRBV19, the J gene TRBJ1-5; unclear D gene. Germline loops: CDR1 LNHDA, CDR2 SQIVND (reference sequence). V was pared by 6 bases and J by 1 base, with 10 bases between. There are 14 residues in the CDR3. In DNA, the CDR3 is TGTGCCAGTAGGCCTACAGTAAGCAATCAGCCCCAGCATTTT. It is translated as CASRPTVSNQPQHF.

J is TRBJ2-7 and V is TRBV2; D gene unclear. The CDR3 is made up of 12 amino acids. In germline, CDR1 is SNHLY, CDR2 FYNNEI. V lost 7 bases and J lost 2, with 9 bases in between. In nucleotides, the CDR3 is TGTGCCAGCACGGCTTACCCCTACGAGCAGTACTTC. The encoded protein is CASTAYPYEQYF.

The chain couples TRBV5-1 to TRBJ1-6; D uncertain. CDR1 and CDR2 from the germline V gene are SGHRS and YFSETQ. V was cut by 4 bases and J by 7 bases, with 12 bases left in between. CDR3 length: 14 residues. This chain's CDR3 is CASSESTGNSPLHF. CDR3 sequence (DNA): TGCGCCAGCAGCGAATCGACGGGGAATTCACCCCTCCACTTT. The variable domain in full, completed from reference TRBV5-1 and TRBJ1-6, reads KAGVTQTPRYLIKTRGQQVTLSCSPISGHRSVSWYQQTPGQGLQFLFEYFSETQRNKGNFPGRFSGRQFSNSRSEMNVSTLELGDSALYLCASSESTGNSPLHFGNGTRLTVT.

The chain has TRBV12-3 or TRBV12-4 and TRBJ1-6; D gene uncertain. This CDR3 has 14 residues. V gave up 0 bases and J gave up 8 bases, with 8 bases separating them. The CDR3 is CASSLASTDSPLHF. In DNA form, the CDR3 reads TGTGCCAGCAGTTTAGCGTCAACAGATTCACCCCTCCACTTT.

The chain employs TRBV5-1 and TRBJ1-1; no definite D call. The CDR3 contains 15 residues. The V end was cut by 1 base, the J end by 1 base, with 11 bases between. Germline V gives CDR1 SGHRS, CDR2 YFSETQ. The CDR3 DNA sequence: TGCGCCAGCAGCTTGAATCGGGGTAGGAACACTGAAGCTTTCTTT. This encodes CASSLNRGRNTEAFF.

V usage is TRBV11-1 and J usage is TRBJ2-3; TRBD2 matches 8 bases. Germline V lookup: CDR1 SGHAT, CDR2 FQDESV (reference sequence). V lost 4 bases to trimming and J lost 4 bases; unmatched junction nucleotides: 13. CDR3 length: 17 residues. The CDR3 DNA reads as TGTGCCAGCAGCTCCGGGGGGGTACGGACCTTATCAGATACGCAGTATTTT. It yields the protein CASSSGGVRTLSDTQYF.

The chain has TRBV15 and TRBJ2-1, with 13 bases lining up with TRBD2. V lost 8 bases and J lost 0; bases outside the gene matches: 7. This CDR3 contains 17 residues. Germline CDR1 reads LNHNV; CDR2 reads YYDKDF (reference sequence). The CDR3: CATPGLAGVSSYNEQFF. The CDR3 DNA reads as TGTGCCACCCCCGGACTAGCGGGGGTGAGCTCCTACAATGAGCAGTTCTTC.

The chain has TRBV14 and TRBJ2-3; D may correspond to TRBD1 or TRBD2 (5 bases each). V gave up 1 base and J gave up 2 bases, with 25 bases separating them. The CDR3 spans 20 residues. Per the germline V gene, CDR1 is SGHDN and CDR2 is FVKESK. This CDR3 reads CASSQVNSVNLRGVTDTQYF. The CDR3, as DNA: TGTGCCAGCAGCCAAGTTAACTCCGTGAACCTCAGAGGGGTCACAGATACGCAGTATTTT. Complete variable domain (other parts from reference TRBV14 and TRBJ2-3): EAGVTQFPSHSVIEKGQTVTLRCDPISGHDNLYWYRRVMGKEIKFLLHFVKESKQDESGMPNNRFLAERTGGTYSTLKVQPAELEDSGVYFCASSQVNSVNLRGVTDTQYFGPGTRLTVL.

CDR3 residues: CASSVGTDSNQPQHF. The CDR3 nucleotides are TGTGCCAGCAGTGTTGGGACAGACAGCAATCAGCCCCAGCATTTT. The genes are TRBV12-3 or TRBV12-4 and TRBJ1-5; TRBD1 matches 7 bases. After removal of 5 bases from V and 1 base from J, the junction contained 5 bases not matched to a gene. CDR3 length: 15 residues.

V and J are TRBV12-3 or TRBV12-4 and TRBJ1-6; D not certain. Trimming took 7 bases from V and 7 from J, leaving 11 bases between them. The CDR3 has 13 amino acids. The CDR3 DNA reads TGTGCCAGCAACCAAATGAGGAATTCACCCCTCCACTTT. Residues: CASNQMRNSPLHF.

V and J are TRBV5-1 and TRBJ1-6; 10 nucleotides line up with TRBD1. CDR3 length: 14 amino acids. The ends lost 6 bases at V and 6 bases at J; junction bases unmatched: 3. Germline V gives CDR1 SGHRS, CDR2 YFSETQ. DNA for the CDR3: TGCGCCAGCACCCGGGACAGGGGTAATTCACCCCTCCACTTT. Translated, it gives CASTRDRGNSPLHF.

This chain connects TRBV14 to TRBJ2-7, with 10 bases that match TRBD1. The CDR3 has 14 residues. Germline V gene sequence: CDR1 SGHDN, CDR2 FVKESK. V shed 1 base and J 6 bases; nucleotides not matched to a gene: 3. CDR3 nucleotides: TGTGCCAGCAGCCAAGCGACAGGGGGCCTCGAGCAGTACTTC. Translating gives CASSQATGGLEQYF.

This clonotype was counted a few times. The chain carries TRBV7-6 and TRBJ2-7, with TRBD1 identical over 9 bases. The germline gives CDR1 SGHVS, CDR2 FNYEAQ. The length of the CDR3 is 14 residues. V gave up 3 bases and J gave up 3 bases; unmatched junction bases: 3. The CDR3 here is CASSLGTGLYEQYF. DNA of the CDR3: TGTGCCAGCAGCTTGGGGACAGGGCTCTACGAGCAGTACTTC.

The CDR3 DNA reads TGTGCCAGTAAAGGTGCGGGAGGTGAGACCCAGTACTTC. It encodes CASKGAGGETQYF. The genes are TRBV19 and TRBJ2-5, with 8 bases that match TRBD2. The CDR3 spans 13 residues. The trim removed 7 bases at V and 5 bases at J, leaving 6 bases unmatched. Germline V gene lookup returns CDR1 LNHDA and CDR2 SQIVND (reference sequence).

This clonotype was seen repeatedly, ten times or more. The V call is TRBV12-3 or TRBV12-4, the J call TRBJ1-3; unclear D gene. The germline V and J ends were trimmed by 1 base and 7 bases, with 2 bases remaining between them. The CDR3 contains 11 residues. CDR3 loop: CASSLGNTIYF. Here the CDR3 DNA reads TGTGCCAGCAGTTTAGGGAACACCATATATTTT.

DNA for the CDR3: TGCAGTGGGCGGGGACAGCCCACTGAAGCTTTCTTT. Translating it yields CSGRGQPTEAFF. J is TRBJ1-1 and V is TRBV20-1; 7 bases map to TRBD1. Trimming at V came to 7 bases and at J to 4 bases, leaving 6 bases not matched to a gene. Germline lookup yields CDR1 DFQATT and CDR2 SNEGSKA (reference sequence). This CDR3 has 12 residues.

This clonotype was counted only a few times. CDR3 sequence reads: CSARAGSYEQYF. The CDR3 DNA reads as TGCAGTGCTAGAGCCGGCTCCTACGAGCAGTACTTC. The chain recombines TRBV20-1 with TRBJ2-7, with no clear D. There are 12 residues in the CDR3. CDR1 is DFQATT and CDR2 is SNEGSKA in the germline V gene (reference sequence). Trimming shortened V by 1 base and J by 0 bases, and 4 bases separated the two germline ends.

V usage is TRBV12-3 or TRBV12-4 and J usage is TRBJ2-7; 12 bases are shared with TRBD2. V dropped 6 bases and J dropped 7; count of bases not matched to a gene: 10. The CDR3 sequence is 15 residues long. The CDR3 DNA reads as TGTGCCAGCAGCGACGGGACTAGCGGGCCTGGGGAGCAGTACTTC. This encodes CASSDGTSGPGEQYF.

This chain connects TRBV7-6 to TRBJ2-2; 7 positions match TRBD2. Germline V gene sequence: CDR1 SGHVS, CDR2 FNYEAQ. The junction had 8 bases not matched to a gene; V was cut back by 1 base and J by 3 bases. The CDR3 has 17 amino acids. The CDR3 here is CASSLDRPGGHTGELFF. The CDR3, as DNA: TGTGCCAGCAGCTTAGACCGACCGGGGGGTCACACCGGGGAGCTGTTTTTT.

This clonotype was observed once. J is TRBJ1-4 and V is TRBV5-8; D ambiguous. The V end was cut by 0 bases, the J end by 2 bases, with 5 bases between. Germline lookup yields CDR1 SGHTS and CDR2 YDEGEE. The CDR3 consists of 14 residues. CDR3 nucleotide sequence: TGTGCCAGCAGCTTGGTAGAGACTAATGAAAAACTGTTTTTT. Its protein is CASSLVETNEKLFF.

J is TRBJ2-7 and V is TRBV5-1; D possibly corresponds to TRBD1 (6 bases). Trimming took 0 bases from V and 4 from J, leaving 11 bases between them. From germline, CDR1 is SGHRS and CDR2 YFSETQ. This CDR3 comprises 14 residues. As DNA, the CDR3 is TGCGCCAGCAGCTTGGTGTCAGGGGCTTACGAGCAGTACTTC. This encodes CASSLVSGAYEQYF. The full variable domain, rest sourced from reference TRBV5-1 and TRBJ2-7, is KAGVTQTPRYLIKTRGQQVTLSCSPISGHRSVSWYQQTPGQGLQFLFEYFSETQRNKGNFPGRFSGRQFSNSRSEMNVSTLELGDSALYLCASSLVSGAYEQYFGPGTRLTVT.

CDR3 in DNA: TGCAGCGCTATGGACCCAAATGAGCAGTTCTTC. This codes for CSAMDPNEQFF. V gene TRBV29-1 combines with J gene TRBJ2-1; D gene ambiguous. Germline CDR1 SQVTM, CDR2 ANQGSEA. The V end was cut by 7 bases, the J end by 7 bases, with 11 bases between. The CDR3 is 11 residues long.